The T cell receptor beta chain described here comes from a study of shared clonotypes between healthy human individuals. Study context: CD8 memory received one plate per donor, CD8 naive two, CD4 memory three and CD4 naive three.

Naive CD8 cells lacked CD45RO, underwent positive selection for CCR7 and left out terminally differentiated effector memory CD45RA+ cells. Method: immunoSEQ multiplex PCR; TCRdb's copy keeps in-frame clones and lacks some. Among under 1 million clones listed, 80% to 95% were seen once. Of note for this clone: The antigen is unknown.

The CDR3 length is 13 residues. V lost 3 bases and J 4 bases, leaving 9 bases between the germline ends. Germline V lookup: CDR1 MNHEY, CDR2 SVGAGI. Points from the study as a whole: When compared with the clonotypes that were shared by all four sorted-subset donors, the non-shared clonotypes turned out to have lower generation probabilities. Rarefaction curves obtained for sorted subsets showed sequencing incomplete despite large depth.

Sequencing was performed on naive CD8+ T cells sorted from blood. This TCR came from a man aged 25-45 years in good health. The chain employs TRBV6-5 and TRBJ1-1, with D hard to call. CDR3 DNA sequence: TGTGCCAGCAGTTATGGGCCAGCCACTGAAGCTTTCTTT. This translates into CASSYGPATEAFF.